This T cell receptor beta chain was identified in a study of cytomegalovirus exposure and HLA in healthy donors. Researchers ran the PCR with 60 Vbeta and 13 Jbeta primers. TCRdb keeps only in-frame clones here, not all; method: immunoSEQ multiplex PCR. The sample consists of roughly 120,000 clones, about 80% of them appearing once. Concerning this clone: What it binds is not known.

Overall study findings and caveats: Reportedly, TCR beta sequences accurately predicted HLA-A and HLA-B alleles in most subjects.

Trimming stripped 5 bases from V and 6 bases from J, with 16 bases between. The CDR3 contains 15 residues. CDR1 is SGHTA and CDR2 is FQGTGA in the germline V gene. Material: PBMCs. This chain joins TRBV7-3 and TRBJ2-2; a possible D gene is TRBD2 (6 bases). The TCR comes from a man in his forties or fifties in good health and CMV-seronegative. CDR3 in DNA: TGTGCCAGCAGCCCCGGGGCTAGCGTAGCCGGGGAGCTGTTTTTT. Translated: CASSPGASVAGELFF.